This T cell receptor beta chain was sequenced for a study of blood T cell repertoires in COVID-19. Whole-study context: Samples representing acute and convalescent COVID-19 were sourced from the United States, Italy and Spain. T cells, B-cell-depleted T cells, or PBMCs supplied cDNA or gDNA.

Authors' analysis steps: Estimation of nucleated cell counts relied on the amplification of reference gene primers. The method was immunoSEQ multiplex PCR; TCRdb's version includes in-frame clones alone and lacks a portion of them. The V and J calls and clone size are taken from that table; D and trimming were inferred from the DNA. The table records roughly 60,000 clones, about 79% of them present only once. The sequence came from a woman aged 60-75 years with acute or convalescent COVID-19. The sample taken for sequencing was peripheral blood.

CDR3 loop: CAISQAGGDTGELFF. The CDR3 nucleotides are TGTGCCATCAGCCAAGCGGGGGGGGACACCGGGGAGCTGTTTTTT. The chain carries TRBV10-3 and TRBJ2-2; 10 bases match TRBD2. J lost 3 bases, V lost 6 bases, and 4 bases had no gene match. Germline CDR1 ENHRY, CDR2 SYGVKD. CDR3 size: 15 residues.